This T cell receptor beta chain was sequenced for a study of blood T cells in healthy people across ages. Findings and caveats of the study: Strongly correlated with naive T cell percentage was TCR beta diversity. Any changes in expanded clonotypes were possibly confounded, as donor CMV status remained unknown. Long-lived donors had more naive CD4+ cells and higher diversity than aged donors. Without sorted subsets, naive and antigen-experienced compartments could not be conclusively compared.

A second about 7 to 11 cycle PCR used barcoded and J-beta primers. One entry per CDR3 protein results from TCRdb running MiXCR on the 5' RACE reads. The sample yields hundreds of thousands of distinct CDR3 sequences, roughly half seen once. A remark on this clonotype: What it binds is not known.

This CDR3 is 14 amino acids long. CDR1 and CDR2 from the germline V gene are SEHNR and FQNEAQ (reference sequence). V was pared by 10 bases and J by 4 bases, with 10 bases of the junction left unmatched. The chain links TRBV7-9 to TRBJ2-7; TRBD1 matches at 10 bases. The sequence was obtained from a woman of 80 years or more in good health. Sequenced sample: blood. CDR3 coding DNA: TGTGCCATCGAGACAGGGGGCGGCTTATACGAGCAGTACTTC. Encoded protein: CAIETGGGLYEQYF.